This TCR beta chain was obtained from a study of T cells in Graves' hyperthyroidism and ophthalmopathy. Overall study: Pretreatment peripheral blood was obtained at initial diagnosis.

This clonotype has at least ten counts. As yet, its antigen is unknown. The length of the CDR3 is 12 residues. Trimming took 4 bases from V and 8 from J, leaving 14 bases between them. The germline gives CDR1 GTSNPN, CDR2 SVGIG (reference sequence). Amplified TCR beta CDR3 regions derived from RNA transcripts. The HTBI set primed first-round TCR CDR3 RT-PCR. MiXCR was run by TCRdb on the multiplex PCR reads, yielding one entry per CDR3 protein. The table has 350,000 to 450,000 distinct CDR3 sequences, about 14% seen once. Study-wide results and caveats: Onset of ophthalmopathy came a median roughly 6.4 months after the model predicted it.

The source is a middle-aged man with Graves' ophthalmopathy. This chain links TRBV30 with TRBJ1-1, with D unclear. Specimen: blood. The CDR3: CAWTLVPSEAFF. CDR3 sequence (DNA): TGTGCCTGGACCCTCGTCCCCTCCGAAGCTTTCTTT. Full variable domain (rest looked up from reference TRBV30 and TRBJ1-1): SQTIHQWPATLVQPVGSPLSLECTVEGTSNPNLYWYRQAAGRGLQLLFYSVGIGQISSEVPQNLSASRPQDRQFILSSKKLLLSDSGFYLCAWTLVPSEAFFGQGTRLTVV.